A single sample is the source of the 23 T cell receptor beta chains below, sequenced in a study of blood T cell repertoires in COVID-19. Produced via immunoSEQ multiplex PCR; TCRdb's table is partial and in-frame only. The table lists 250,000 or so clones, 80% to 90% of them singletons. The sequenced sample was PBMCs or T cells enriched from blood (not recorded which). These receptors were obtained from a woman aged 25-40 years who had been exposed to COVID-19.

This chain uses TRBV12-5 with TRBJ1-3, with D possibly TRBD1 on 6 matching bases. The germline CDR1 and CDR2 sequences are LGHNT and FRNRAP. V was pared by 3 bases and J by 2 bases, with 17 bases between. This CDR3 region has 17 residues. The DNA of the CDR3 is TGTGCTAGTGGTTTCACTCAGGGGTATGGGGCTGGAAACACCATATATTTT. It specifies CASGFTQGYGAGNTIYF.

The CDR3, as DNA: TGTGCCAGCAGTTGGACTAGCGGGAATTACAATGAGCAGTTCTTC. It yields the protein CASSWTSGNYNEQFF. This chain joins TRBV11-3 and TRBJ2-1; 12 bases are shared with TRBD2. The CDR3 spans 15 residues. V shed 6 bases, J shed 4 bases, and the junction held 4 bases outside the gene matches. CDR1 SGHNT and CDR2 YENEEA come from the germline V gene.

This clone was seen once. The V gene is TRBV5-4, the J gene TRBJ2-7, with D maybe TRBD2 (6 bases). Germline CDR1 reads SGHNT; CDR2 reads YYREEE (reference sequence). This CDR3 is built from 14 residues. V was trimmed by 0 bases and J by 6 bases, leaving 13 bases between them. This chain's CDR3 is CASSLEGLSGEQYF. CDR3 nucleotides: TGTGCCAGCAGCTTGGAGGGACTCTCTGGCGAGCAGTACTTC.

This clone was found a few times. V and J are TRBV5-5 and TRBJ2-3; a possible D gene is TRBD1 (6 bases). V shed 0 bases and J shed 1 base, with 12 bases lying between them. Germline V gene lookup returns CDR1 SGHKS and CDR2 YYEKEE (reference sequence). The CDR3 sequence is 16 residues long. CDR3 region: CASSLELGAGTDTQYF. In DNA form, the CDR3 reads TGTGCCAGCAGCTTGGAGCTGGGGGCGGGCACAGATACGCAGTATTTT. The full variable domain, completed using reference TRBV5-5 and TRBJ2-3, is DAGVTQSPTHLIKTRGQQVTLRCSPISGHKSVSWYQQVLGQGPQFIFQYYEKEERGRGNFPDRFSARQFPNYSSELNVNALLLGDSALYLCASSLELGAGTDTQYFGPGTRLTVL.

The V and J genes are TRBV2 and TRBJ1-1, with D unclear. The germline gives CDR1 SNHLY, CDR2 FYNNEI. The CDR3 runs 14 residues. The ends were cut back, 6 bases at V and 5 bases at J, with 16 bases in the middle. The CDR3 nucleotides are TGTGCCAGCAGCCCTGTCACGGGGAGGACTGAAGCTTTCTTT. Its translation is CASSPVTGRTEAFF.

The chain employs TRBV7-3 and TRBJ2-2, with a tentative D call TRBD1 (5 bases). The CDR3 consists of 14 residues. CDR1 SGHTA and CDR2 FQGTGA come from the germline V gene. V lost 2 bases, J lost 8 bases, and 12 bases lay in between. The CDR3 loop is CASSLDGAGGELFF. DNA of the CDR3: TGTGCCAGCAGCTTAGACGGAGCAGGGGGGGAGCTGTTTTTT.

V gene TRBV10-3 combines with J gene TRBJ2-7, with unresolved D. This CDR3 has 11 residues. V gave up 2 bases and J gave up 9 bases, with 8 bases separating them. Germline assignment: CDR1 ENHRY and CDR2 SYGVKD. CDR3 in DNA: TGTGCCATCAGTGAGGGAGAGCTGCAGTACTTC. Translation gives CAISEGELQYF.

J is TRBJ1-1 and V is TRBV5-5; 7 positions match TRBD1. CDR1 is SGHKS and CDR2 is YYEKEE in the germline V gene (reference sequence). The CDR3 length is 17 residues. The V segment lost 0 bases and the J segment 1 base; nucleotides outside the gene matches: 9. CDR3 residues: CASSLGVPRGSNTEAFF. In nucleotides, the CDR3 is TGTGCCAGCAGCTTGGGAGTTCCCAGGGGGTCGAACACTGAAGCTTTCTTT.

V gene TRBV28 combines with J gene TRBJ1-2; perhaps TRBD1 as D (6 bases). CDR1 is MDHEN, CDR2 SYDVKM, per germline. Trimming removed 5 bases at V and 7 bases at J, with 14 bases between. This CDR3 region has 13 residues. The CDR3 protein is CASSTDSLGGYTF. In nucleotides, the CDR3 is TGTGCCAGCAGTACGGACAGTTTGGGTGGCTACACCTTC.

V gene TRBV19 combines with J gene TRBJ2-7; D possibly corresponds to TRBD2 (6 bases). V was shortened by 6 bases and J by 2 bases, with 14 bases between the two germline ends. Germline values: CDR1 LNHDA, CDR2 SQIVND (reference sequence). The CDR3 has 14 amino acids. CDR3 residues: CASRLAEGPYEQYF. As DNA, the CDR3 is TGTGCCAGTAGGTTAGCGGAGGGACCCTACGAGCAGTACTTC.

The chain joins TRBV6-1 to TRBJ2-1, with a weak D call TRBD2 (5 bases). Germline V lookup: CDR1 MNHNS, CDR2 SASEGT. This CDR3 contains 13 residues. Trimming removed 3 bases at V and 9 bases at J, with 12 bases between. CDR3 nucleotides: TGTGCCAGCAGTGACCTCCTAAGCGGTGAGCAGTTCTTC. The encoded protein is CASSDLLSGEQFF.

V usage is TRBV2 and J usage is TRBJ2-3, with D possibly TRBD2 on 6 matching bases. Trimming pared 6 bases from V and 2 bases from J, leaving 18 bases between. Germline CDR1 reads SNHLY; CDR2 reads FYNNEI. This CDR3 is 16 amino acids long. CDR3 in DNA: TGTGCCAGCAGCGGTAACCGGGGGTTTAACACAGATACGCAGTATTTT. This translates into CASSGNRGFNTDTQYF. Full variable domain (rest looked up from reference TRBV2 and TRBJ2-3): EPEVTQTPSHQVTQMGQEVILRCVPISNHLYFYWYRQILGQKVEFLVSFYNNEISEKSEIFDDQFSVERPDGSNFTLKIRSTKLEDSAMYFCASSGNRGFNTDTQYFGPGTRLTVL.

In the case of this clone: Other nucleotide sequences in the sample specify the same CDR3. The rearrangement joins TRBV3-1 (or the pseudogene TRBV3-2) to TRBJ1-2; unclear D gene. V was pared by 1 base and J by 3 bases, with 3 bases between. Per germline, CDR1 LGHDT and CDR2 YNNKEL (reference sequence). This CDR3 is built from 12 residues. CDR3: CASSQGDYGYTF. The CDR3, as DNA: TGTGCCAGCAGCCAAGGAGACTATGGCTACACCTTC.

This clone was detected once. The chain recombines TRBV3-1 (or the pseudogene TRBV3-2) with TRBJ1-1, with D hard to call. V shed 1 base and J shed 4 bases, with 7 bases lying between them. The CDR3 consists of 13 residues. The germline gives CDR1 LGHDT, CDR2 YNNKEL (reference sequence). This CDR3 is CASSQGWATEAFF. In DNA, the CDR3 is TGTGCCAGCAGCCAAGGTTGGGCCACTGAAGCTTTCTTT.

The chain joins TRBV3-1 (or the pseudogene TRBV3-2) to TRBJ2-3, with 10 bases fitting TRBD1. V lost 1 base and J lost 1; bases outside the gene matches: 2. The germline V gene has CDR1 LGHDT and CDR2 YNNKEL (reference sequence). The CDR3 covers 16 residues. The CDR3: CASSQGGTGGTDTQYF. In nucleotides, the CDR3 is TGTGCCAGCAGCCAAGGTGGGACAGGGGGCACAGATACGCAGTATTTT.

The gene calls are TRBV5-1 and TRBJ2-2; 11 nucleotides agree with TRBD2. The CDR3 length is 16 residues. The V and J ends lost 4 bases and 5 bases, in that order; junction bases with no gene match: 7. CDR1 and CDR2 from the germline V gene are SGHRS and YFSETQ. DNA for the CDR3: TGCGCCAGCAGCATTCGGACTAGCGGGTCAACCGGGGAGCTGTTTTTT. This gives the protein CASSIRTSGSTGELFF.

The chain recombines TRBV6-5 with TRBJ1-6, with a tentative D call TRBD1 (6 bases). The V gene lost 5 bases and the J gene lost 6 bases, with 14 bases spanning the gap. The CDR3 loop spans 15 amino acids. Looked up from germline, CDR1 is MNHEY and CDR2 is SVGAGI. CDR3 loop: CASSRPGHRNSPLHF. The CDR3 nucleotides read TGTGCCAGCAGTCGACCGGGACATCGTAATTCACCCCTCCACTTT.

V usage is TRBV6-5 and J usage is TRBJ1-2; possible D gene TRBD1, 5 bases. There are 15 residues in the CDR3. V shed 4 bases and J shed 4 bases, with 16 bases lying between them. The V gene's germline CDR1 is MNHEY and CDR2 SVGAGI. In nucleotides, the CDR3 is TGTGCCAGCAGTTGGCTGTTTGGGGCCGGCTATGGCTACACCTTC. Amino acids: CASSWLFGAGYGYTF.

This clone was seen once. The chain links TRBV12-5 to TRBJ1-5; 7 bases fit TRBD1. Germline CDR1 reads LGHNT; CDR2 reads FRNRAP. The CDR3 loop spans 14 amino acids. V lost 1 base to trimming and J lost 7 bases; unmatched junction nucleotides: 4. The CDR3 region has the DNA TGTGCTAGTGGTTTGGGGGACAGCGGCCAGCCCCAGCATTTT. Translated: CASGLGDSGQPQHF.

The chain carries TRBV18 and TRBJ1-6; 9 bases line up with TRBD1. CDR3 size: 14 residues. Unmatched junction bases numbered 2, after V lost 4 bases and J lost 7 bases. Germline V gene sequence: CDR1 KGHSH, CDR2 LQKENI. The CDR3 loop reads CASSRTGENSPLHF. The CDR3 nucleotides are TGTGCCAGCTCACGGACAGGGGAAAATTCACCCCTCCACTTT.

The sample holds a few counts of this clone. The chain has TRBV5-1 and TRBJ2-1; a weak D match, TRBD2 (6 bases). In germline, CDR1 is SGHRS, CDR2 YFSETQ. V was clipped by 2 bases and J by 0 bases, with 12 bases between them. The CDR3 totals 16 residues. The CDR3 protein is CASSFNTGASYNEQFF. The DNA of the CDR3 is TGCGCCAGCAGCTTCAATACGGGAGCCTCCTACAATGAGCAGTTCTTC.

This clone appeared a single time. The J gene is TRBJ1-1, the V gene TRBV5-1, with TRBD1 identical over 7 bases. The CDR3 sequence is 18 residues long. V shed 4 bases and J 0 bases; nucleotides not matched to a gene: 15. CDR1 is SGHRS and CDR2 is YFSETQ in the germline V gene. In DNA form, the CDR3 reads TGCGCCAGCAGCGGGGGGAACAGGGGCGCCCCCATGAACACTGAAGCTTTCTTT. This sequence encodes CASSGGNRGAPMNTEAFF.

The table lists this clone with a few counts. The rearrangement links TRBV27 to TRBJ1-5; 9 bases line up with TRBD1. CDR3 length equals 18 residues. J was trimmed by 6 bases and V by 5 bases; bases with no gene match: 17. The germline CDR1 and CDR2 sequences are MNHEY and SMNVEV (reference sequence). The CDR3 loop is CASSPSLLRTGAAQPQHF. The CDR3 DNA is TGTGCCAGCAGTCCATCCCTCCTGAGGACAGGGGCGGCTCAGCCCCAGCATTTT.